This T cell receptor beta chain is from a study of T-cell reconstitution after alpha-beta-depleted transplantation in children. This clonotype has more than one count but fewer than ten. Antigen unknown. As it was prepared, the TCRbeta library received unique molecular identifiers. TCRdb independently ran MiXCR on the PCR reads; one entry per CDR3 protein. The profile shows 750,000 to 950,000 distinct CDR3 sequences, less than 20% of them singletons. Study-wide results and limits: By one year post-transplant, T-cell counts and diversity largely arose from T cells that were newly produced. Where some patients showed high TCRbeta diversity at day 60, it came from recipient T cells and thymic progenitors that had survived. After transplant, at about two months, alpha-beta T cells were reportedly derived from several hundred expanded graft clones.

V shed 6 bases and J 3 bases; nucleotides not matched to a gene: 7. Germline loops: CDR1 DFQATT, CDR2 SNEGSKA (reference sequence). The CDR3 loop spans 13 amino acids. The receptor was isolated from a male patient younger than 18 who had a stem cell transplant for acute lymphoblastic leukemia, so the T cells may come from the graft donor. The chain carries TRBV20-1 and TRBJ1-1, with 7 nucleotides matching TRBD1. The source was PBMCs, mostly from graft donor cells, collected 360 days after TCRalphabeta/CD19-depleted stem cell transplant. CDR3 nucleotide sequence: TGCAGTGCCCCGGACAGGTCACACACTGAAGCTTTCTTT. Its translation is CSAPDRSHTEAFF.